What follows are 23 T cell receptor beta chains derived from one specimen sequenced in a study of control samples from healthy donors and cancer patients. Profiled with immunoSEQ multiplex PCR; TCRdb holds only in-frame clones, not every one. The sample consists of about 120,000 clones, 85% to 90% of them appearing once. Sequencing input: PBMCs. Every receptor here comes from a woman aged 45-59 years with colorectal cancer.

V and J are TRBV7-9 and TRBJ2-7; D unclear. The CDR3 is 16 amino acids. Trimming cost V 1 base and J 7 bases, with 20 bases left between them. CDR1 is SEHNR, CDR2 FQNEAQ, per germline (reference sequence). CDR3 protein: CASSLDWSAAADEQYF. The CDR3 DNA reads TGTGCCAGCAGCTTAGATTGGTCCGCGGCCGCCGATGAGCAGTACTTC.

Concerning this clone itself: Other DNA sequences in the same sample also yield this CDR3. This chain's CDR3 is CASGRERGVQETQYF. The DNA for the CDR3 is TGTGCTAGTGGTCGGGAGCGGGGGGTCCAAGAGACCCAGTACTTC. The rearrangement joins TRBV12-5 to TRBJ2-5; TRBD2 matches 9 bases. The CDR3 loop spans 15 amino acids. V shed 5 bases, J shed 1 base, and the junction held 5 bases outside the gene matches. CDR1 is LGHNT, CDR2 FRNRAP, per germline.

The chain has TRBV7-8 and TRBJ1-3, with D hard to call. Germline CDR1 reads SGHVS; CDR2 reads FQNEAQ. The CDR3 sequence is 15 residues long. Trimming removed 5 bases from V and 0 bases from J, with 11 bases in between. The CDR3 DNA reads TGTGCCAGCAGCCCTAGTCGAATCTCTGGAAACACCATATATTTT. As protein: CASSPSRISGNTIYF.

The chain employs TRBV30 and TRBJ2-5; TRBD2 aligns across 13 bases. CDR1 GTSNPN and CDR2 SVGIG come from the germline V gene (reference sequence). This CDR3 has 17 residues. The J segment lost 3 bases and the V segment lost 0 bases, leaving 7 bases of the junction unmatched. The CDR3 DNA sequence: TGTGCCTGGAGTGTAGAGGGGGGGACTAGCGGGGAAGAGACCCAGTACTTC. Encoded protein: CAWSVEGGTSGEETQYF. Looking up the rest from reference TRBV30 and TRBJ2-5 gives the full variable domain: SQTIHQWPATLVQPVGSPLSLECTVEGTSNPNLYWYRQAAGRGLQLLFYSVGIGQISSEVPQNLSASRPQDRQFILSSKKLLLSDSGFYLCAWSVEGGTSGEETQYFGPGTRLLVL.

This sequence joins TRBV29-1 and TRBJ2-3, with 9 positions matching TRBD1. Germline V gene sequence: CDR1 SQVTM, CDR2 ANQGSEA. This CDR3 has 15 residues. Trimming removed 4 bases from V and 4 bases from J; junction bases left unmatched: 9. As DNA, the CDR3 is TGCAGCGTTGTAGTTCGGGACAGGGCGGCAGATACGCAGTATTTT. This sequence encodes CSVVVRDRAADTQYF.

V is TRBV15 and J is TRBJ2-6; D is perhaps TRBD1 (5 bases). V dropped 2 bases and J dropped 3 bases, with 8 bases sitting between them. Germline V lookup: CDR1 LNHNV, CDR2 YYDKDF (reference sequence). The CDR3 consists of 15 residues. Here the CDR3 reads CATSRQGNGANVLTF. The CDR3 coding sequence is TGTGCCACCAGCAGACAGGGAAATGGGGCCAACGTCCTGACTTTC.

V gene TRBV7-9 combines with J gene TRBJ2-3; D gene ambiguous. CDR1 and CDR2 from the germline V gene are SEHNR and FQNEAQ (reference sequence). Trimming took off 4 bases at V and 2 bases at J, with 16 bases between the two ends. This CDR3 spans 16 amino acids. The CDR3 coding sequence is TGTGCCAGCAGCTCCCTTCAACGGACCCACACAGATACGCAGTATTTT. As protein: CASSSLQRTHTDTQYF.

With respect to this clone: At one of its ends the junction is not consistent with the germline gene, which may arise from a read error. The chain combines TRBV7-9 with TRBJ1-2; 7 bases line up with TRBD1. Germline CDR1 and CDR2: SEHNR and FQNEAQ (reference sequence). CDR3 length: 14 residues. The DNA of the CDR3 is TGTGCCAGCAGCCCGGGACAGTTGGGCTTGGGCTGCACCTTC. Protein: CASSPGQLGLGCTF. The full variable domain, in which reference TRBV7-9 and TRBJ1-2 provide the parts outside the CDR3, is DTGVSQNPRHKITKRGQNVTFRCDPISEHNRLYWYRQTLGQGPEFLTYFQNEAQLEKSRLLSDRFSAERPKGSFSTLEIQRTEQGDSAMYLCASSPGQLGLGCTFGSGTRLTVV.

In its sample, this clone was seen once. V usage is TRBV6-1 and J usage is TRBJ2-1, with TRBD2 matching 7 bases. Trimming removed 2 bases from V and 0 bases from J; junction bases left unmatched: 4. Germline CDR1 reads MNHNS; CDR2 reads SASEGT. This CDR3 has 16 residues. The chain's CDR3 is CASSEQSGISYNEQFF. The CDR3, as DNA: TGTGCCAGCAGTGAACAAAGCGGGATCTCCTACAATGAGCAGTTCTTC.

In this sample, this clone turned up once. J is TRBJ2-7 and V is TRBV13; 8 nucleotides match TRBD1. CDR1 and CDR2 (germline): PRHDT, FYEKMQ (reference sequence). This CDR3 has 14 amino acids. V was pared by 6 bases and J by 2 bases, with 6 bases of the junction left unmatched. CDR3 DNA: TGTGCCAGCAGGCGGACAGGGCGCGCCTACGAGCAGTACTTC. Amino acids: CASRRTGRAYEQYF.

Here the CDR3 reads CASSFNAPTHNSPLHF. The CDR3 nucleotides read TGTGCCAGCAGCTTCAACGCTCCGACCCATAATTCACCCCTCCACTTT. The chain carries TRBV7-9 and TRBJ1-6, with D hard to call. Deletions cut 3 bases from V and 5 bases from J, with 14 bases between. There are 16 residues in the CDR3. Looked up from germline, CDR1 is SEHNR and CDR2 is FQNEAQ (reference sequence).

The CDR3: CASSREQGGNTEAFF. In nucleotides, the CDR3 is TGTGCCAGCTCACGTGAACAGGGGGGGAACACTGAAGCTTTCTTT. This chain links TRBV18 with TRBJ1-1; 8 bases agree with TRBD1. Germline loops: CDR1 KGHSH, CDR2 LQKENI. After removal of 4 bases from V and 1 base from J, the junction contained 5 bases not matched to a gene. There are 15 residues in the CDR3.

CDR3 loop: CASSVVALSGGQNTEAFF. CDR3 DNA sequence: TGTGCCAGCAGCGTAGTAGCTCTCTCAGGGGGACAGAACACTGAAGCTTTCTTT. The chain recombines TRBV9 with TRBJ1-1; TRBD1 matches 7 bases. V gave up 0 bases and J gave up 1 base; unmatched junction bases: 12. There are 18 residues in the CDR3. The germline gives CDR1 SGDLS, CDR2 YYNGEE.

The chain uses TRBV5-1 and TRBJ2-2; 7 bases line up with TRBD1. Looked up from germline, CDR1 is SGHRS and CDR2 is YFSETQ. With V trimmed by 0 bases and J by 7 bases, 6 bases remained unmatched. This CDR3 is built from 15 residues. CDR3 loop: CASSLADRAGGELFF. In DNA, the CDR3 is TGCGCCAGCAGCTTGGCTGACAGGGCTGGCGGGGAGCTGTTTTTT.

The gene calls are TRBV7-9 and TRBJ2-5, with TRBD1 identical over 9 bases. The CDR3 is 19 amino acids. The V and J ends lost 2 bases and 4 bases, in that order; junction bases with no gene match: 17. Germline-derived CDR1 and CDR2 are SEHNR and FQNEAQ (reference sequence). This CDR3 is CASSLLPGWGQGGGETQYF. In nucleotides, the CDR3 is TGTGCCAGCAGCTTACTCCCGGGCTGGGGACAGGGTGGAGGAGAGACCCAGTACTTC. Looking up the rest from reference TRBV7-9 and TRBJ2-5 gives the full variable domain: DTGVSQNPRHKITKRGQNVTFRCDPISEHNRLYWYRQTLGQGPEFLTYFQNEAQLEKSRLLSDRFSAERPKGSFSTLEIQRTEQGDSAMYLCASSLLPGWGQGGGETQYFGPGTRLLVL.

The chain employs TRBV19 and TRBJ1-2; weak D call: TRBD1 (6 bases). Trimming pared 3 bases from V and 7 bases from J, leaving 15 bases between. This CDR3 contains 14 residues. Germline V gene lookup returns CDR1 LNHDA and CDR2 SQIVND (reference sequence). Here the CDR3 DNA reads TGTGCCAGTAGTATCCAGGGGCCGGGGGGTGGCTACACCTTC. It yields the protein CASSIQGPGGGYTF.

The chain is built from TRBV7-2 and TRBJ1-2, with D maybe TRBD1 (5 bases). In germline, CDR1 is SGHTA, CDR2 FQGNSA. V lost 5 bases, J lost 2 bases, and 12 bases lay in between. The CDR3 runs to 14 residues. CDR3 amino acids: CASSPGLTNYGYTF. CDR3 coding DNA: TGTGCCAGCAGCCCGGGACTAACGAACTATGGCTACACCTTC.

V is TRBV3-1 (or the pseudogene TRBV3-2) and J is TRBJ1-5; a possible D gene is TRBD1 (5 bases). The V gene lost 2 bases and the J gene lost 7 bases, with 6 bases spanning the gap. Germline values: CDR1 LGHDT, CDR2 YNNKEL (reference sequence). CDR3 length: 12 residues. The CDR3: CASSQTGQPQHF. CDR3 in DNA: TGTGCCAGCAGCCAAACAGGCCAGCCCCAGCATTTT.

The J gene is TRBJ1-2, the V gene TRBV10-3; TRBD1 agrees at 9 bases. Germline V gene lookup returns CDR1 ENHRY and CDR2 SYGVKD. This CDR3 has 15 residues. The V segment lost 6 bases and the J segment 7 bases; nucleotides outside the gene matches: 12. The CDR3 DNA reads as TGTGCCATCAGCGCCAGGCTGGGACAGGGTTTTGGCTACACCTTC. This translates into CAISARLGQGFGYTF.

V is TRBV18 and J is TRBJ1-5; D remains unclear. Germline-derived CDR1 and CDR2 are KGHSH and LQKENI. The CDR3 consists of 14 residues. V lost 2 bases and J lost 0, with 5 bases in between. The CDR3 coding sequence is TGTGCCAGCTCACCAAACAGTAGCAATCAGCCCCAGCATTTT. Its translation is CASSPNSSNQPQHF.

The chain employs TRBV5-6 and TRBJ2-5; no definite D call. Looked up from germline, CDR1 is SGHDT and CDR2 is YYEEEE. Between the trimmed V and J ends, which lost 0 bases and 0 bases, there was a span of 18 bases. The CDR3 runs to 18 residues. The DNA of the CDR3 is TGTGCCAGCAGCTTGGAATTTTCGGCGGACGCGTACCAAGAGACCCAGTACTTC. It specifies CASSLEFSADAYQETQYF.

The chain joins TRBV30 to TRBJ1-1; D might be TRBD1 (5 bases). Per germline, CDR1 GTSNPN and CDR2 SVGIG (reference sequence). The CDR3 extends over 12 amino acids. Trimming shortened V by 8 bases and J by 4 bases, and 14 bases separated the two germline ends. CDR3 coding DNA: TGTGCCGGTCTCGGGGACTTCACTGAAGCTTTCTTT. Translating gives CAGLGDFTEAFF.

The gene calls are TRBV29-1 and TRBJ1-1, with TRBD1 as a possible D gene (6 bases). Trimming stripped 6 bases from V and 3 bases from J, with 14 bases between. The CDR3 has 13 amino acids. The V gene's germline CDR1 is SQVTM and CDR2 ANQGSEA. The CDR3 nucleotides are TGCAGCGTGGTGAACACAGGGTACACTGAAGCTTTCTTT. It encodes CSVVNTGYTEAFF.